The 26 T cell receptor beta chains in this list originate from one sample, sequenced in a study of neoadjuvant anti-PD-1 for oral cavity cancer. TCRdb's copy holds only in-frame clones and misses some; the assay was immunoSEQ multiplex PCR. The table lists some 22,000 clones, approximately 26% of them singletons, with about 16% in the top ten. Time point defined: after neoadjuvant nivolumab, at surgical resection. The material was tumor tissue, obtained after nivolumab (anti-PD-1) treatment. The receptor source for this set is a person between 40 and 85 years old with oral cavity squamous cell carcinoma.

The chain links TRBV19 to TRBJ2-1, with 8 bases identical to TRBD2. This CDR3 spans 15 amino acids. Germline-derived CDR1 and CDR2 are LNHDA and SQIVND (reference sequence). V was pared by 5 bases and J by 6 bases, with 9 bases of the junction left unmatched. CDR3 region: CASSSGGTRANEQFF. The CDR3 DNA reads TGTGCCAGTAGTTCGGGGGGGACAAGGGCCAATGAGCAGTTCTTC.

This clone has only a few counts. The genes are TRBV5-6 and TRBJ1-3; D not resolved. From germline, CDR1 is SGHDT and CDR2 YYEEEE. The CDR3 totals 15 residues. V was pared by 0 bases and J by 3 bases, with 10 bases between. The CDR3, as DNA: TGTGCCAGCAGCTTGGCGGCAGTTTTTGGAAACACCATATATTTT. Protein product: CASSLAAVFGNTIYF.

CDR3 in amino acids: CASSGGLAGAYEQYF. DNA of the CDR3: TGTGCCAGCAGTGGGGGACTAGCGGGAGCTTACGAGCAGTACTTC. The chain uses TRBV6-1 and TRBJ2-7; 14 bases align to TRBD2. The CDR3 consists of 15 residues. CDR1 is MNHNS, CDR2 SASEGT, per germline. V lost 4 bases and J lost 4; bases outside the gene matches: 3.

This clone came up a few times. The chain has TRBV6-5 and TRBJ2-5, with TRBD2 as a possible D gene (6 bases). CDR1 is MNHEY and CDR2 is SVGAGI in the germline V gene. The germline V and J ends were trimmed by 0 bases and 4 bases, with 12 bases remaining between them. The CDR3 extends over 15 amino acids. The CDR3, as DNA: TGTGCCAGCAGTTACTCTGTCGCGGGGCCAGAGACCCAGTACTTC. Its translation is CASSYSVAGPETQYF.

Within the sample, this clone is medium-sized. The V gene is TRBV15, the J gene TRBJ1-1; tentative D call: TRBD1 (5 bases). The CDR3 covers 14 residues. Per the germline V gene, CDR1 is LNHNV and CDR2 is YYDKDF (reference sequence). V dropped 5 bases and J dropped 2 bases, with 12 bases sitting between them. The CDR3 nucleotides are TGTGCCACCAGCCCGGTCAGGGCCAACACTGAAGCTTTCTTT. This encodes CATSPVRANTEAFF. The full variable domain, rest sourced from reference TRBV15 and TRBJ1-1, is DAMVIQNPRYQVTQFGKPVTLSCSQTLNHNVMYWYQQKSSQAPKLLFHYYDKDFNNEADTPDNFQSRRPNTSFCFLDIRSPGLGDTAMYLCATSPVRANTEAFFGQGTRLTVV.

This clone was detected a few times. The chain has TRBV5-5 and TRBJ1-5; tentative D call: TRBD1 (5 bases). Germline V lookup: CDR1 SGHKS, CDR2 YYEKEE (reference sequence). The CDR3 is 14 amino acids. V was shortened by 4 bases and J by 7 bases, with 15 bases between the two germline ends. The CDR3 nucleotides are TGTGCCAGCAGCCCCGGGGGGATCCGGCAGCCCCAGCATTTT. It yields the protein CASSPGGIRQPQHF.

The chain joins TRBV5-1 to TRBJ2-3; TRBD1 matches 10 bases. This CDR3 is built from 15 residues. The germline gives CDR1 SGHRS, CDR2 YFSETQ. Trimming removed 4 bases from V and 5 bases from J; junction bases left unmatched: 7. The CDR3: CASSQTGGEVDTQYF. CDR3 in DNA: TGCGCCAGCAGCCAGACAGGGGGCGAGGTAGATACGCAGTATTTT.

This clone counts as medium-sized. This chain links TRBV5-1 with TRBJ1-1; the match to TRBD1 covers 8 bases. The CDR3 sequence is 14 residues long. V was pared by 5 bases and J by 1 base, with 4 bases of the junction left unmatched. CDR1 is SGHRS, CDR2 YFSETQ, per germline. CDR3 in amino acids: CASRSGQGNTEAFF. The CDR3, as DNA: TGCGCCAGCAGATCAGGACAGGGGAACACTGAAGCTTTCTTT.

By sample share, this clone is medium-sized (0.01 to 0.1%). The rearrangement links TRBV6-1 to TRBJ2-2, with 8 bases aligning to TRBD1. CDR1 and CDR2 from the germline V gene are MNHNS and SASEGT. CDR3 size: 14 residues. The trim removed 5 bases at V and 5 bases at J, leaving 4 bases unmatched. The CDR3 nucleotides are TGTGCCAGCAGTCCAGGGGGCGAGACCGGGGAGCTGTTTTTT. It codes for CASSPGGETGELFF.

This clone was recorded a few times. The chain uses TRBV6-5 and TRBJ1-4; D remains unclear. The V and J ends lost 0 bases and 8 bases respectively, with 13 bases between them. Germline loops: CDR1 MNHEY, CDR2 SVGAGI. The CDR3 extends over 15 amino acids. The CDR3 DNA sequence: TGTGCCAGCAGTTACTCGGGCACACGCATAGAAAAACTGTTTTTT. Protein: CASSYSGTRIEKLFF.

The J gene is TRBJ1-3, the V gene TRBV7-9; D is unresolved. Germline lookup yields CDR1 SEHNR and CDR2 FQNEAQ (reference sequence). V gave up 5 bases and J gave up 0 bases, with 14 bases separating them. CDR3 length: 16 residues. In DNA, the CDR3 is TGTGCCAGCAGCCTCCCGGCCCAGGCCTCTGGAAACACCATATATTTT. This translates into CASSLPAQASGNTIYF.

The rearrangement joins TRBV5-5 to TRBJ1-5; no clear D gene. This CDR3 has 13 amino acids. The ends were cut back, 7 bases at V and 8 bases at J, with 16 bases in the middle. Germline V gene data show CDR1 as SGHKS and CDR2 as YYEKEE (reference sequence). The CDR3 loop reads CASSLREGEPQHF. The CDR3 coding sequence is TGTGCCAGCTCATTACGCGAGGGCGAGCCCCAGCATTTT.

As for this clone: In the same sample, other DNA sequences code for this CDR3. V and J are TRBV6-5 and TRBJ1-1; D gene unclear. The V end was cut by 0 bases, the J end by 2 bases, with 7 bases between. Germline CDR1 reads MNHEY; CDR2 reads SVGAGI. CDR3 length equals 14 residues. The chain's CDR3 is CASSYSGSNTEAFF. The CDR3 coding sequence is TGTGCCAGCAGTTACTCAGGCAGCAACACTGAAGCTTTCTTT.

The chain employs TRBV29-1 and TRBJ2-5; D gene uncertain. This CDR3 spans 14 amino acids. The V end was cut by 7 bases, the J end by 2 bases, with 17 bases between. The germline CDR1 and CDR2 sequences are SQVTM and ANQGSEA. The CDR3 region is CSATIGRAQETQYF. CDR3 in DNA: TGCAGCGCTACGATCGGACGGGCGCAAGAGACCCAGTACTTC.

The J gene is TRBJ2-7, the V gene TRBV6-5, with D hard to call. The V gene's germline CDR1 is MNHEY and CDR2 SVGAGI. V gave up 0 bases and J gave up 4 bases, with 7 bases separating them. The CDR3 is 13 amino acids. The CDR3 nucleotides are TGTGCCAGCAGTTACTCGGACGGATACGAGCAGTACTTC. Its protein is CASSYSDGYEQYF.

In its sample, this clone is medium-sized. The junction departs from germline at one end; a sequencing error may be responsible. The rearrangement links TRBV7-3 to TRBJ2-1; 9 bases align to TRBD1. Germline loops: CDR1 SGHTA, CDR2 FQGTGA. The CDR3 is 12 residues long. CDR3 residues: CASSVTGGDLFF. CDR3 sequence (DNA): TGTGCCAGCAGCGTAACAGGGGGCGACCTCTTCTTC.

Here the CDR3 DNA reads TGTGCCACCAGCAGAGATGTTTCGGCAGTTTATAGCAATCAGCCCCAGCATTTT. Protein sequence: CATSRDVSAVYSNQPQHF. The chain carries TRBV15 and TRBJ1-5; D is undetermined. Germline-derived CDR1 and CDR2 are LNHNV and YYDKDF (reference sequence). This CDR3 has 18 residues. V dropped 0 bases and J dropped 0 bases, with 15 bases sitting between them.

This chain uses TRBV7-3 with TRBJ2-4; TRBD2 might be the D (5 bases). The V end was cut by 5 bases, the J end by 8 bases, with 13 bases between. Per the germline V gene, CDR1 is SGHTA and CDR2 is FQGTGA. The CDR3 consists of 13 residues. CDR3 nucleotide sequence: TGTGCCAGCAGCCGAGGGAGTAGGGACATTCAGTACTTC. Translation: CASSRGSRDIQYF.

This chain joins TRBV30 and TRBJ1-5; D gene unclear. Germline V gene lookup returns CDR1 GTSNPN and CDR2 SVGIG (reference sequence). The CDR3 sequence is 13 residues long. The ends were cut back, 2 bases at V and 2 bases at J, with 7 bases in the middle. CDR3 sequence (DNA): TGTGCCTGGAGTTTTCAGGGCAATCAGCCCCAGCATTTT. Translating gives CAWSFQGNQPQHF.

This clone was found a few times. This chain joins TRBV19 and TRBJ1-5; D remains ambiguous. The germline CDR1 and CDR2 sequences are LNHDA and SQIVND (reference sequence). The CDR3 totals 13 residues. The V end lost 3 bases, the J end lost 4 bases, and 7 bases lay between the germline ends. The CDR3 region is CASSMTTNQPQHF. The CDR3 coding sequence is TGTGCCAGTAGTATGACTACGAATCAGCCCCAGCATTTT.

CDR3 nucleotides: TGTGCCAGCAGTCCCCTCTTCGTTGACAGTGAAACTGAAGCTTTCTTT. Protein product: CASSPLFVDSETEAFF. The J gene is TRBJ1-1, the V gene TRBV2; a weak D match, TRBD1 (5 bases). The CDR3 has 16 amino acids. Trimming took off 5 bases at V and 5 bases at J, with 21 bases between the two ends. CDR1 and CDR2 (germline): SNHLY, FYNNEI. The variable domain in full, completed from reference TRBV2 and TRBJ1-1, reads EPEVTQTPSHQVTQMGQEVILRCVPISNHLYFYWYRQILGQKVEFLVSFYNNEISEKSEIFDDQFSVERPDGSNFTLKIRSTKLEDSAMYFCASSPLFVDSETEAFFGQGTRLTVV.

This clone is medium-sized in the sample. The CDR3: CASTEPAGGNYGYTF. DNA for the CDR3: TGTGCCAGCACCGAGCCTGCAGGGGGAAACTATGGCTACACCTTC. The chain is built from TRBV6-6 and TRBJ1-2; 7 bases are shared with TRBD1. Germline V CDR1 and CDR2: MNHNY, SVGAGI (reference sequence). Germline trimming cut 7 bases from V and 2 bases from J; bases unmatched to any gene: 10. The CDR3 consists of 15 residues.

This clone has more than one count but fewer than ten. The chain employs TRBV4-1 and TRBJ1-5; D is uncertain. The CDR3 contains 13 residues. Germline-derived CDR1 and CDR2 are MGHRA and YSYEKL. The germline V and J ends were trimmed by 4 bases and 2 bases, with 6 bases remaining between them. CDR3 sequence (DNA): TGCGCCAGCAGCCCACTCCGCAATCAGCCCCAGCATTTT. Protein: CASSPLRNQPQHF.

This clone was recorded a few times. The chain has TRBV5-1 and TRBJ2-3, with D tentatively TRBD1 or TRBD2 (6 bases each). Germline V gene sequence: CDR1 SGHRS, CDR2 YFSETQ. The germline V and J ends were trimmed by 1 base and 6 bases, with 15 bases remaining between them. The CDR3 extends over 15 amino acids. The CDR3: CASSLWRGAGDTQYF. CDR3 sequence (DNA): TGCGCCAGCAGCTTGTGGAGGGGGGCAGGGGATACGCAGTATTTT.

Judged by abundance, this clone is medium-sized. The rearrangement links TRBV7-9 to TRBJ1-2, with D unclear. This CDR3 has 12 residues. V was shortened by 5 bases and J by 4 bases, with 8 bases between the two germline ends. CDR1 and CDR2 from the germline V gene are SEHNR and FQNEAQ (reference sequence). Here the CDR3 reads CASSQSPYGYTF. The CDR3 region has the DNA TGTGCCAGCAGCCAAAGCCCCTATGGCTACACCTTC. The complete variable domain, with remaining parts taken from reference TRBV7-9 and TRBJ1-2, reads DTGVSQNPRHKITKRGQNVTFRCDPISEHNRLYWYRQTLGQGPEFLTYFQNEAQLEKSRLLSDRFSAERPKGSFSTLEIQRTEQGDSAMYLCASSQSPYGYTFGSGTRLTVV.

V and J are TRBV6-1 and TRBJ2-2; 9 bases agree with TRBD1. This CDR3 comprises 15 residues. CDR1 and CDR2 (germline): MNHNS, SASEGT. J was trimmed by 5 bases and V by 7 bases; bases with no gene match: 8. CDR3 amino acids: CASTLDRGGTGELFF. The CDR3 nucleotides read TGTGCCAGCACCCTGGACAGGGGTGGTACCGGGGAGCTGTTTTTT.